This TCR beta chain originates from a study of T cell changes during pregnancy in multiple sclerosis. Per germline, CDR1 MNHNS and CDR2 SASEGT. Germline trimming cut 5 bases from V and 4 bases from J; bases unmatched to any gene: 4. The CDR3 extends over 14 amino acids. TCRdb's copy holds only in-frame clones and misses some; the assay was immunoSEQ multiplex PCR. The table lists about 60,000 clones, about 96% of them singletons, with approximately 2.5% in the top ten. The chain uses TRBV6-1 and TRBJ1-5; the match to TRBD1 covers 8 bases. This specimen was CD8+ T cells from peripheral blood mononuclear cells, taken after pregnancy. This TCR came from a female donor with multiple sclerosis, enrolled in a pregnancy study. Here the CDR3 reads CASSHRGKNQPQHF. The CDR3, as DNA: TGTGCCAGCAGTCACAGGGGGAAAAATCAGCCCCAGCATTTT.